The source of this T cell receptor beta chain is a study of cytomegalovirus exposure and HLA in healthy donors. Sequencing used immunoSEQ multiplex PCR; TCRdb keeps in-frame clones, though not all of them. The sample records approximately 260,000 clones, more than 75% being singletons. Germline V CDR1 and CDR2: SGHRS, YFSETQ. The CDR3 extends over 15 amino acids. The junction had 6 bases not matched to a gene; V was cut back by 4 bases and J by 4 bases. Sequenced material: PBMCs. This chain connects TRBV5-1 to TRBJ2-7; TRBD2 agrees at 12 bases. This receptor was obtained from a woman in her thirties in good health and CMV-seropositive. The CDR3 DNA follows: TGCGCCAGCAGCATCGGACTAGCGGGATCGTACGAGCAGTACTTC. It codes for CASSIGLAGSYEQYF.